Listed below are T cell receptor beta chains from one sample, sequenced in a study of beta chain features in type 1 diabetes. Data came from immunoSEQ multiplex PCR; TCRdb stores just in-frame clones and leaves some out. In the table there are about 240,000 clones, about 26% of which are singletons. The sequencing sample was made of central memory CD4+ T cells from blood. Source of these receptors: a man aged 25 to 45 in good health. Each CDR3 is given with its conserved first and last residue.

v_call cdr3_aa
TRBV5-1 CASRLNSGTYEQYF
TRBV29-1 CSVENRDGGYTF
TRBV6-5 CASRRTVNTEAFF
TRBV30 CAWGRDREYGYTF
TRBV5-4 CASSLGSYNEQFF
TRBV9 CASSVGLDSGGYGYTF
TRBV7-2 CASSSGANVLTF
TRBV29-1 CSVEDPGRPYGYTF
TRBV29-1 CSVEIPSGEQYF
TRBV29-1 CSVVGFGEQYF
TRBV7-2 CASTLSGRQETQYF
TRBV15 CATSRPRGGEVSGANVLTF
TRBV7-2 CASSLSHVQSGELFF
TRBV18 CASSRTSGSDTQYF